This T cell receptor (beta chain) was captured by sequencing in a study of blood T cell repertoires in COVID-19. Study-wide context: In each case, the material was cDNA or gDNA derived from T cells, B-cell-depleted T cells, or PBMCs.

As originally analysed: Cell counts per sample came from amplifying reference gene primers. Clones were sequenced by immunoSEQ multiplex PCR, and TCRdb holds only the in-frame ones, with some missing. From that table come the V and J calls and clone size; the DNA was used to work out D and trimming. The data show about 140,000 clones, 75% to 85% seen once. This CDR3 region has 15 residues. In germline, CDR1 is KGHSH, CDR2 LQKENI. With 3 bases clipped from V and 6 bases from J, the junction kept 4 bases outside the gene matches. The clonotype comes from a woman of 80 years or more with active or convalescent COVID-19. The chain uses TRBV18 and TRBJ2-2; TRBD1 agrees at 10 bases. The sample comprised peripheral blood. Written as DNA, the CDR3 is TGTGCCAGCTCACCCGGGACAGGGGCGGCCGGGGAGCTGTTTTTT. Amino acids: CASSPGTGAAGELFF.